A single sample is the source of the 5 T cell receptor beta chains below, sequenced in a study of regulatory T cells in long-lasting Graves disease listed by TCRdb under 2021. The meaning of the sample's time point label: newly diagnosed GD, antithyroid drugs for less than 3 months. RNA was extracted from PBMCs in TRIzol for both TCR sequencing and RNA sequencing. Libraries were built with multiplex PCR. The run used an Illumina HiSeq 4000. To build TCR beta libraries, CDR3 regions were amplified by Arm-PCR using iRepertoire HTBI primers. TCRdb cleaned the public reads at Q25 with fastp, built clones with MiXCR and kept in-frame beta chains. Every entry covers one CDR3 protein and lists the most common genes and DNA from its rows. Across this sample there are 410,000 or so distinct CDR3 sequences, with under 15% seen only once. The ten largest account for over 15% of the sample. These data were also filed under a second study, of T cells in Graves' hyperthyroidism and ophthalmopathy.

Specimen: peripheral blood mononuclear cells (PBMCs), collected at new diagnosis, from a patient treated with antithyroid drugs. The receptors originated from a woman in her twenties or thirties with Graves disease. Donor details come from another sample of the same person, matched by shared clones.

This clonotype was seen repeatedly, ten times or more. The chain couples TRBV6-1 to TRBJ2-7; TRBD2 matches at 12 bases. Per germline, CDR1 MNHNS and CDR2 SASEGT. V lost 6 bases and J lost 3; bases outside the gene matches: 6. CDR3 length: 15 amino acids. CDR3 region: CASSNGLAGFYEQYF. CDR3 bases: TGTGCCAGCAGCAACGGACTAGCGGGGTTCTACGAGCAGTACTTC.

This clonotype was picked up many times. V usage is TRBV5-6 and J usage is TRBJ1-1, with 7 bases aligning to TRBD1. Germline CDR1 reads SGHDT; CDR2 reads YYEEEE. This CDR3 comprises 15 residues. V shed 0 bases, J shed 6 bases, and the junction held 8 bases outside the gene matches. CDR3 sequence reads: CASSLDDRVVAEAFF. The CDR3 DNA follows: TGTGCCAGCAGCTTGGACGACAGGGTCGTTGCTGAAGCTTTCTTT.

This clonotype has ten or more counts. This chain connects TRBV5-1 to TRBJ2-3, with 12 bases fitting TRBD2. Trimming at V came to 3 bases and at J to 1 base, leaving 9 bases not matched to a gene. CDR3 length: 18 amino acids. CDR1 SGHRS and CDR2 YFSETQ come from the germline V gene. Here the CDR3 DNA reads TGCGCCAGCAGCTCCCGACTAGCGGGAGTGGCGGGCACAGATACGCAGTATTTT. This sequence encodes CASSSRLAGVAGTDTQYF.

This clonotype was seen a few times. The V and J genes are TRBV19 and TRBJ2-3, with D perhaps assigned TRBD1 or TRBD2 (5 bases each). The CDR3 length is 14 residues. The V and J ends lost 7 bases and 8 bases respectively, with 19 bases between them. CDR1 LNHDA and CDR2 SQIVND come from the germline V gene (reference sequence). The CDR3 here is CASNALVRGATQYF. CDR3 DNA: TGTGCCAGTAACGCACTAGTCCGTGGGGCTACGCAGTATTTT.

Concerning this clonotype itself: A junction end diverges from the germline sequence, so it may reflect a read error. This chain joins TRBV6-1 and TRBJ2-7, with 7 bases aligning to TRBD1. The CDR3 is 13 amino acids. Germline V lookup: CDR1 MNHNS, CDR2 SASEGT. CDR3 bases: TGCGCCACCCTGACAGGGATCGCCTACGAGCAGTACTTC. This codes for CATLTGIAYEQYF.